This T cell receptor beta chain was captured by sequencing in a study of cytomegalovirus exposure and HLA in healthy donors. The germline V gene encodes CDR1 SGHNT and CDR2 YYREEE (reference sequence). V shed 0 bases and J shed 4 bases, with 10 bases lying between them. There are 14 residues in the CDR3. Sequencing was performed with immunoSEQ multiplex PCR; in TCRdb, only in-frame clones are kept and a portion is missing. Among 110,000 to 150,000 clones listed, about 95% were seen once. The donors were part of the validation cohort, which consisted of 120 subjects and was separate from the first cohort of hundreds of subjects. This clone was seen once.

Sequenced material: PBMCs. The TCR sequence derives from a man aged 18 to 29 in good health and CMV-seropositive. The chain uses TRBV5-4 and TRBJ2-5; a weak D match, TRBD1 (6 bases). The CDR3 DNA sequence: TGTGCCAGCAGCTTGGATTACAGGGTAGAGACCCAGTACTTC. The encoded protein is CASSLDYRVETQYF.